This T cell receptor beta chain emerged from a study of blood T cell repertoires in COVID-19. Enrolled through a virtual design, the participants were between about 18 and 100 years of age and came from around 25 US areas. Donors in Cohort 3 counted as recovered after two negative PCRs, clearance, or symptom resolution. In the source study's methods: The assay estimated nucleated cells by amplifying reference gene primers. Here immunoSEQ multiplex PCR was the method, and the copy in TCRdb shows in-frame clones only, minus some. V and J calls and clone size come straight from that table; D and trimming were deduced from the DNA. Of some 330,000 clones detected, over 80% appear once; the ten largest clones hold 5% to 5.5%. This clone was seen more than once but under ten times. V shed 7 bases and J 8 bases; nucleotides not matched to a gene: 10. The germline gives CDR1 LNHDA, CDR2 SQIVND (reference sequence). The CDR3 runs to 13 residues.

The receptor's source is a woman in her forties or fifties who had recovered from COVID-19. The chain combines TRBV19 with TRBJ1-2; 7 bases map to TRBD1. Specimen: PBMCs or T cells enriched from blood (not recorded which). CDR3: CASTPDRLRGYTF. Here the CDR3 DNA reads TGTGCCAGTACCCCGGACAGGTTAAGGGGCTACACCTTC.